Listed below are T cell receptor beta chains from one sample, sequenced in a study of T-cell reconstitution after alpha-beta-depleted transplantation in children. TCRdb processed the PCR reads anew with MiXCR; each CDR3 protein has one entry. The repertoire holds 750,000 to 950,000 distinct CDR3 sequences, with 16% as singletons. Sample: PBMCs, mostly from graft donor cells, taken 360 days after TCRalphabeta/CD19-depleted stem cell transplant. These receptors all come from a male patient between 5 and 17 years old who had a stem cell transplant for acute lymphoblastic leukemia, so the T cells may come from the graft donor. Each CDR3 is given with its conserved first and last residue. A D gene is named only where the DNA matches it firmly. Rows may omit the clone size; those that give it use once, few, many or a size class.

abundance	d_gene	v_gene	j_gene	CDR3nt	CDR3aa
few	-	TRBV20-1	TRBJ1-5	TGCAGTGCTAGAAGGAGGTCGGAGGGTTTACAGCCCCAGCATTTT	CSARRRSEGLQPQHF
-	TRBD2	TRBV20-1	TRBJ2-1	TGCAGTGCCAGGACTAGCGGGAGGGCCCGGAATGAGCAGTTCTTC	CSARTSGRARNEQFF
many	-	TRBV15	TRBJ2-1	TGTGCCACCAGCAACCTGGGGTCCTCCTACAATGAGCAGTTCTTC	CATSNLGSSYNEQFF
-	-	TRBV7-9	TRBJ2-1	TGTGCCAGCAGCTTATTCCGGGACAATGAGCAGTTCTTC	CASSLFRDNEQFF
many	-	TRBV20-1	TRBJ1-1	TGCAGTGCTAGAGCGGGAGGGGACACTGAAGCTTTCTTT	CSARAGGDTEAFF
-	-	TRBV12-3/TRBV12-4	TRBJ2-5	TGTGCCAGCAGTTTAACTTCAAACTGGGAGACCCAGTACTTC	CASSLTSNWETQYF
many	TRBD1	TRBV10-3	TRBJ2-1	TGTGCCATCAGTGAGGAGGACAGGAACAATGAGCAGTTCTTC	CAISEEDRNNEQFF
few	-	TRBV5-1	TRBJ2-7	TGCGCCAGCAGCCGCCGGGCGGAGGGCACTACGGGGGAGCAGTACTTC	CASSRRAEGTTGEQYF
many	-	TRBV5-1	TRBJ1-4	TGCGCCAGCAGCTTCGGGCCAGTGGCAACTAATGAAAAACTGTTTTTT	CASSFGPVATNEKLFF
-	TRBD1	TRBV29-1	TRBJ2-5	TGCAGCGTTGATGGGGTATGGACAGGGGTCCAAGAGACCCAGTACTTC	CSVDGVWTGVQETQYF
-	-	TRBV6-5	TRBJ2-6	TGTGCCAGCAGTTACTGGGACTCCTCTGGGGCCAACGTCCTGACTTTC	CASSYWDSSGANVLTF
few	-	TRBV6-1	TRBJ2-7	TGTGCCAGCAGTAGGGTCCCAAGCTCCTACGAGCAGTACTTC	CASSRVPSSYEQYF
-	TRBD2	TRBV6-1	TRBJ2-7	TGTGCCAGCAGTCCACTAGCGGGGTTCTACGAGCAGTACTTC	CASSPLAGFYEQYF
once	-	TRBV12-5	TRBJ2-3	TGTGCTAGTGCCCTGGGGGGTACGCCAGATACGGAGTATTTT	CASALGGTPDTEYF
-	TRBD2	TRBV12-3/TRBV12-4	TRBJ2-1	TGTGCCAGCAGTTTATATAGCGGGAGCTCCTACAATGAGCAGTTCTTC	CASSLYSGSSYNEQFF
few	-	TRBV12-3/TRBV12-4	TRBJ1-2	TGTGCCAGCAGTCCCACCTACAGGGACGGCAGAGGTGGCTACACCTTC	CASSPTYRDGRGGYTF
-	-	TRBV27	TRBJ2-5	TGTGCCAGCAGTCTAACCTTGCCGGAGACCCAGTACTTC	CASSLTLPETQYF
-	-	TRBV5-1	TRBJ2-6	TGCGCCAGCAGCTGGGGAACAGGCTCTGGGGCCAACGTCCTGACTTTC	CASSWGTGSGANVLTF
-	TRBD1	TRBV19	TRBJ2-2	TGTGCCAGTACCCGTCGCGCCCCGGGACAGGGGTACACCGGGGAGCTGTTTTTT	CASTRRAPGQGYTGELFF
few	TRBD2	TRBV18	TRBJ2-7	TGTGCCAGCTCCCCCCCAGCGGGAGGAACCTACGAGCAGTACTTC	CASSPPAGGTYEQYF
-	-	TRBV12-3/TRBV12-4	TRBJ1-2	TGTGCCAGCAATCCGGACACTAACTATGGCTACACCTTC	CASNPDTNYGYTF
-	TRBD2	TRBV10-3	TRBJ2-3	TGTGCCATCACTAGCGGGAGTAGGGCAGATACGCAGTATTTT	CAITSGSRADTQYF
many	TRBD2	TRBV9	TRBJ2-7	TGTGCCAGCAGCGTCCTAGCGGGAGGCTCCTACGAGCAGTACTTC	CASSVLAGGSYEQYF
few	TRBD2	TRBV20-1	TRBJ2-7	TGCAGTGCTAGAGAGGTAGCGGGGTCTGACTACGAGCAGTACTTC	CSAREVAGSDYEQYF
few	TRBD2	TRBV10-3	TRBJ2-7	TGTGCCATCAGGACTAGCGGGAGAACCTACGAGCAGTACTTC	CAIRTSGRTYEQYF
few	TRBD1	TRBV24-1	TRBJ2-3	TGTGCCACCAGTGACGACAGGGGGCGGAAAGATACGCAGTATTTT	CATSDDRGRKDTQYF
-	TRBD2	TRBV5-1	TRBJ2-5	TGCGCCAGCAGCTTGGACGGGGGGGTCGGTAGAGAGACCCAGTACTTC	CASSLDGGVGRETQYF
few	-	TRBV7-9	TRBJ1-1	TGTGCCAGCAGCTTAGATAGGCTTTGGGCTGAAGCTTTCTTT	CASSLDRLWAEAFF
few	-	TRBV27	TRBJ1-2	TGTGCCAGCAGTTTAAGGCGGGCACCCAACTATGGCTACACCTTC	CASSLRRAPNYGYTF
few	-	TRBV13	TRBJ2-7	TGTGCCAGCAGTATGGACAGCTGGAACGAGCAGTACTTC	CASSMDSWNEQYF
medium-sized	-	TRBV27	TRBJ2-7	TGTGCCAGCAGTCTCACAGGTTCCTACGAGCAGTACTTC	CASSLTGSYEQYF
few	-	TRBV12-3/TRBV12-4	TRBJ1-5	TGTGCCAGCAGCCCTGTGCAGGGAGAAGGCAATCAGCCCCAGCATTTT	CASSPVQGEGNQPQHF
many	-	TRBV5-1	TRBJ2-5	TGCGCCAGCAGCCCGTCGACAGGTGAAGAGACCCAGTACTTC	CASSPSTGEETQYF
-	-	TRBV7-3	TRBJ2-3	TGTGCCAGCAGCTTAAACGGGCTGGAGTCAGATACGCAGTATTTT	CASSLNGLESDTQYF
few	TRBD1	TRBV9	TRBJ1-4	TGTGCCAGCAGCGTAACCCCGGGACAGCCTAATGAAAAACTGTTTTTT	CASSVTPGQPNEKLFF
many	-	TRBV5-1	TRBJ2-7	TGCGCCAGCAGCTTGAATCGGGCGGCTAACTACGAGCAGTACTTC	CASSLNRAANYEQYF
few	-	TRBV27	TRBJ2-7	TGTGCCAGCAGTTGGGCGAGAACCTACGAGCAGTACTTC	CASSWARTYEQYF
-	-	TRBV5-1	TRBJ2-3	TGCGCCAGCAGCGAAACGCGACCCGCGACAGATACGCAGTATTTT	CASSETRPATDTQYF